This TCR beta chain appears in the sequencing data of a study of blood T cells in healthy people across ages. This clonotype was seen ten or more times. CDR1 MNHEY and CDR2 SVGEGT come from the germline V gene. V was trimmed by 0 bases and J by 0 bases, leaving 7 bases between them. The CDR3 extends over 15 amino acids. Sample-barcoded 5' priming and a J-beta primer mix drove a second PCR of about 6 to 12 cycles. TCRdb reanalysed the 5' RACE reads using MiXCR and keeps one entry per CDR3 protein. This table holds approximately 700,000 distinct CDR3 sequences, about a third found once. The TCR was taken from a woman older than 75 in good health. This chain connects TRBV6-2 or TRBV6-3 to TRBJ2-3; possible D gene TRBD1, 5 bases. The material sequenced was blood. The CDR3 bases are TGTGCCAGCAGTTACTCACAGGAGAGCACAGATACGCAGTATTTT. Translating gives CASSYSQESTDTQYF.